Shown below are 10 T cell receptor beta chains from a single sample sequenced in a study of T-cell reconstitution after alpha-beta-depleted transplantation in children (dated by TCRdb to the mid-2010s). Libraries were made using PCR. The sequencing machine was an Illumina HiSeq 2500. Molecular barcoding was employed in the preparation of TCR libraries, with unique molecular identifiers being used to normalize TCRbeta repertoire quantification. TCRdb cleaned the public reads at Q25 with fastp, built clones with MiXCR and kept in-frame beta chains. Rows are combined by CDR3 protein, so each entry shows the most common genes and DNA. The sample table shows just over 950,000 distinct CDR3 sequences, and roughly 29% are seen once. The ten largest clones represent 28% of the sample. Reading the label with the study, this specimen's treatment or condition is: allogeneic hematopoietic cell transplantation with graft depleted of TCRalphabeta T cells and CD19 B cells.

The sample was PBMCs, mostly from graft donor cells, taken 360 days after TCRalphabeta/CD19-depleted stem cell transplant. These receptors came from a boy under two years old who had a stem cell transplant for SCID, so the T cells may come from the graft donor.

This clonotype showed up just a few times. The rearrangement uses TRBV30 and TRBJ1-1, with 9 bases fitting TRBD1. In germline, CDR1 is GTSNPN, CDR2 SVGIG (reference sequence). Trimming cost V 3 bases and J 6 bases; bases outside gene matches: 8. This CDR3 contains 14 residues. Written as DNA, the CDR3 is TGTGCCTGGAGGGGGACAGGGAGGGACGCTGAAGCTTTCTTT. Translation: CAWRGTGRDAEAFF.

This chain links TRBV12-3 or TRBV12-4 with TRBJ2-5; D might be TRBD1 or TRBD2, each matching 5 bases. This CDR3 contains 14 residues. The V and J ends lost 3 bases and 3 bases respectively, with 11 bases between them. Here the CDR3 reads CASSFGGSKETQYF. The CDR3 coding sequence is TGTGCCAGCAGTTTTGGGGGTTCGAAAGAGACCCAGTACTTC.

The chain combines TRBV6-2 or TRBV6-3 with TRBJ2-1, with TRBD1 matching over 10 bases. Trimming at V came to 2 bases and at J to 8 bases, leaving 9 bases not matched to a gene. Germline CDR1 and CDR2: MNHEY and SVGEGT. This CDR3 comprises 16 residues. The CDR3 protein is CASSYLSGQGLDEQFF. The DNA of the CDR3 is TGTGCCAGCAGTTACCTTTCGGGACAGGGGTTAGATGAGCAGTTCTTC.

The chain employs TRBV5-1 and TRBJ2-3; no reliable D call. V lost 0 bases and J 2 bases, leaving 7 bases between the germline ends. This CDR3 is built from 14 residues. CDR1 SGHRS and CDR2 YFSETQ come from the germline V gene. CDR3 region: CASSLAWVTDTQYF. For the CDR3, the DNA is TGCGCCAGCAGCTTGGCCTGGGTCACAGATACGCAGTATTTT.

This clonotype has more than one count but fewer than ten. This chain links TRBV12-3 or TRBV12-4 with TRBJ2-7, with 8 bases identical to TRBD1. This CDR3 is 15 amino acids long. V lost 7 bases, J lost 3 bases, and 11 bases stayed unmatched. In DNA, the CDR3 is TGTGCCAGCAAAGACGGACAGGGAAACAACTACGAGCAGTACTTC. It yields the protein CASKDGQGNNYEQYF.

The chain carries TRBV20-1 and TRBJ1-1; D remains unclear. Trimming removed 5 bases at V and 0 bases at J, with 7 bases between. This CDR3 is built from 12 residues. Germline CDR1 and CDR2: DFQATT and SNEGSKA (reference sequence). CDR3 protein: CSALTVNTEAFF. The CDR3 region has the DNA TGCAGTGCTCTAACAGTGAACACTGAAGCTTTCTTT.

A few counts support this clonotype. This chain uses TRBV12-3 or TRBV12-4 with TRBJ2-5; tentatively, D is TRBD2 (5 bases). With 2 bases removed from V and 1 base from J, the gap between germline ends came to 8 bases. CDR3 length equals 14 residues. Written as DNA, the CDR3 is TGTGCCAGCAGTTTATTGAGCGGCCAAGAGACCCAGTACTTC. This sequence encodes CASSLLSGQETQYF.

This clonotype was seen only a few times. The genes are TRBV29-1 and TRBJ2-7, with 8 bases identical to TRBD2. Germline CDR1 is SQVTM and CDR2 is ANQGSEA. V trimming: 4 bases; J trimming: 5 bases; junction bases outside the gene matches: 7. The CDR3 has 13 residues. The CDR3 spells CSVVSGGVHEQYF. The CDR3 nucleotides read TGCAGCGTTGTTTCCGGGGGGGTCCACGAGCAGTACTTC.

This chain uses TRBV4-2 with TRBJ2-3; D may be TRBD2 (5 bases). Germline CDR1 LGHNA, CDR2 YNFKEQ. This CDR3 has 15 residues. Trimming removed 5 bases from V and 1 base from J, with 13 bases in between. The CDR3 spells CASSSLDGGTDTQYF. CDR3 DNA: TGTGCCAGCAGCTCACTTGACGGGGGCACAGATACGCAGTATTTT.

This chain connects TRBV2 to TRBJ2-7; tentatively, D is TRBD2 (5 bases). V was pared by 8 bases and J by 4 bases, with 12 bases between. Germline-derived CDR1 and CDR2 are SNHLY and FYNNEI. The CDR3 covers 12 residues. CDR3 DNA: TGTGCCAGCGCAGTGGGAGTTTACGAGCAGTACTTC. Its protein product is CASAVGVYEQYF.